This T cell receptor beta chain was obtained from a study of T cells after yellow fever vaccination. Study in general: When fractions had low cell numbers, they were prepared with SMART-Seq v4 Ultra Low Input.

This clonotype was observed at least ten times. What it recognizes is unknown. This CDR3 contains 14 residues. Deletions cut 4 bases from V and 5 bases from J, with 15 bases between. The germline V gene encodes CDR1 MNHEY and CDR2 SVGEGT. In TCRdb, the 5' RACE reads were re-called with MiXCR into one record per CDR3 protein. The sample includes about 63,000 distinct CDR3 sequences, about 7% seen only once; the top ten take about 38%. General study findings and limits: Contaminating bulk clonotypes could be abundant in FACS-sorted repertoires.

This clonotype was sampled from a man aged 30 to 39 who received the YFV17D yellow fever vaccine. The gene calls are TRBV6-2 or TRBV6-3 and TRBJ2-7; D gene uncertain. The material was CD8+ T cells sorted from PBMCs, obtained 15 days after the yellow fever booster vaccination. The CDR3 region has the DNA TGTGCCAGCAGTTTCTGGGTTCCTGAGGACGAGCAGTACTTC. As protein: CASSFWVPEDEQYF.